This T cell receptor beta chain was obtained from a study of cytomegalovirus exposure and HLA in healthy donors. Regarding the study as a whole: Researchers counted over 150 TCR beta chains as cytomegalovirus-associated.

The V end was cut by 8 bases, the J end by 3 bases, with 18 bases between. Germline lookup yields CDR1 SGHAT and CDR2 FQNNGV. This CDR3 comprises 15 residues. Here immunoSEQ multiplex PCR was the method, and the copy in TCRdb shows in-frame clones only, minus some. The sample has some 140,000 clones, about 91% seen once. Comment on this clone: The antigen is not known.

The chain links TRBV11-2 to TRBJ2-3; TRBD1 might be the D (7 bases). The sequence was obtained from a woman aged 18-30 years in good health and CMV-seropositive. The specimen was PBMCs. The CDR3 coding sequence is TGTGCCAGCCGCCTAATCAGGGGGGCGACAGATACGCAGTATTTT. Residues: CASRLIRGATDTQYF.